This T cell receptor beta chain is from a study of blood T cell repertoires in COVID-19. Study at large: The analysed material was cDNA or gDNA that came from T cells, B-cell-depleted T cells, or PBMCs.

The germline CDR1 and CDR2 sequences are LGHNA and YSLEER. The CDR3 sequence is 16 residues long. The ends lost 3 bases at V and 8 bases at J; junction bases unmatched: 10. As processed by the authors: Reference gene primer amplification in the assay estimated nucleated cell counts. Measured with immunoSEQ multiplex PCR; TCRdb has only the in-frame clones, and not every one. That table gives V, J and clone size, and the DNA gave D and trimming. The repertoire includes some 250,000 clones, about 81% of them detected once, and roughly an eighth sits in the top ten. Sequences were obtained from peripheral blood. This receptor was obtained from a woman between 55 and 75 years old with active or convalescent COVID-19. The rearrangement links TRBV4-3 to TRBJ2-1, with 10 bases aligning to TRBD2. This CDR3 reads CASSHLSSGGIDEQFF. In nucleotides, the CDR3 is TGCGCCAGCAGCCACCTTTCTAGCGGGGGAATCGATGAGCAGTTCTTC.